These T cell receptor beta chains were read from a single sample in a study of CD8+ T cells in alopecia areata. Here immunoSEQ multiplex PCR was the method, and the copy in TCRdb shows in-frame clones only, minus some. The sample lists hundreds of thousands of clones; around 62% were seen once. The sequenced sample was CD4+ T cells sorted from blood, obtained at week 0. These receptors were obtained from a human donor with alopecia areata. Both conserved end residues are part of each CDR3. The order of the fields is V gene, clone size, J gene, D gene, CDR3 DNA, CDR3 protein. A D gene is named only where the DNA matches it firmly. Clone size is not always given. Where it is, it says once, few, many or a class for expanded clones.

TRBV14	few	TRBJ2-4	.	TGTGCCAGCAGCCATTCCGGACGAGCCGAAAACATTCAGTACTTC	CASSHSGRAENIQYF
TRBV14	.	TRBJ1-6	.	TGTGCCAGCAGCCTCGGGGAAAGGCCACCCCTCCACTTT	CASSLGERPPLHF
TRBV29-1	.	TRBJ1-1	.	TGCAGCGTCCAGAGGGTGGAGAACACTGAAGCTTTCTTT	CSVQRVENTEAFF
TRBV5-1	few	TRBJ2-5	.	TGCGCCAGCAGCCTTTCAGCGGAGACCCAGTACTTC	CASSLSAETQYF
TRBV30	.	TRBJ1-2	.	TGTGCCTGGGATGACATAAACTATGGCTACACCTTC	CAWDDINYGYTF
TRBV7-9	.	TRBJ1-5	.	TGTGCCAGCAGCTTCGGGGCTGGGGGCAATCAGCCCCAGCATTTT	CASSFGAGGNQPQHF
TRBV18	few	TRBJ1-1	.	TGTGCCAGCTCACCAAGGCAAATGAACACTGAAGCTTTCTTT	CASSPRQMNTEAFF
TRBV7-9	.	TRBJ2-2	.	TGTGCCAGCAGCCAACCCGGGTCTCACACCGGGGAGCTGTTTTTT	CASSQPGSHTGELFF
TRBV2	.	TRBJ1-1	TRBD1	TGTGCCAGCAGCAGACAGGGACCCCTTGAAGCTTTCTTT	CASSRQGPLEAFF
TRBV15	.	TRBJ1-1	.	TGTGCCACCACCCAGAGAACACTGACGAACACTGAAGCTTTCTTT	CATTQRTLTNTEAFF
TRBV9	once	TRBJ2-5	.	TGTGCCAGCAGCGTAGGTGGAATCGGGCGAGAGACCCAGTACTTC	CASSVGGIGRETQYF
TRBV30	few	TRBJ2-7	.	TGTGCCTGGAGTGTACGTGTGCAGGGTTCCTACGAGCAGTACTTC	CAWSVRVQGSYEQYF
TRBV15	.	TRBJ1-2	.	TGTGCCACCAGCAGAGACACGGGAGGCTACACCTTC	CATSRDTGGYTF